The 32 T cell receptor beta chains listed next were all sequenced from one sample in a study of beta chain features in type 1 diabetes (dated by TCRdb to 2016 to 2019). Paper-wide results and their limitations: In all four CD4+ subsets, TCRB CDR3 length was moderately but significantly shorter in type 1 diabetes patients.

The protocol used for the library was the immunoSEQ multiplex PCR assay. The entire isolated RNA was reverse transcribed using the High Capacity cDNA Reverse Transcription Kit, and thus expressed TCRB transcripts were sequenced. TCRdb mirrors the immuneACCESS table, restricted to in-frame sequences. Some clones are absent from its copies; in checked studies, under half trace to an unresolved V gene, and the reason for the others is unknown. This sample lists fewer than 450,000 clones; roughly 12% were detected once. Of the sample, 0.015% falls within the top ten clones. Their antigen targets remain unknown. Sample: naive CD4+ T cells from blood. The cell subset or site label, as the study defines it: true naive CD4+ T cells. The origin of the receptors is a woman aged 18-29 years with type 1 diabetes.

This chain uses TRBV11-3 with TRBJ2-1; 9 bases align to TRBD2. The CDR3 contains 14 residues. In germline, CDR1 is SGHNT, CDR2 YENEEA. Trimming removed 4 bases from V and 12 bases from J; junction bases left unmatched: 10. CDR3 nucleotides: TGTGCCAGCAGCTGGAGCGGGAGGCCGCCCAGGCAGTTCTTC. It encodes CASSWSGRPPRQFF.

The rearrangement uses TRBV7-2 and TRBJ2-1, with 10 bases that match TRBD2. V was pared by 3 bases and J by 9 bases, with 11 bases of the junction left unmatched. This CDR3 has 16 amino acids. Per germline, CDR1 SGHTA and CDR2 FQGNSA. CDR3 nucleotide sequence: TGTGCCAGCAGCTTGACTACCGGGACTAGCGTTTTTGAGCAGTTCTTC. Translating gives CASSLTTGTSVFEQFF.

CDR3: CASSYSRGSTDTQYF. The CDR3 DNA is TGTGCCAGCAGTTACTCGCGGGGAAGCACAGATACGCAGTATTTT. The chain is built from TRBV6-5 and TRBJ2-3, with D possibly being TRBD2 (6 bases). V was clipped by 0 bases and J by 0 bases, with 7 bases between them. The germline V gene encodes CDR1 MNHEY and CDR2 SVGAGI. The CDR3 covers 15 residues.

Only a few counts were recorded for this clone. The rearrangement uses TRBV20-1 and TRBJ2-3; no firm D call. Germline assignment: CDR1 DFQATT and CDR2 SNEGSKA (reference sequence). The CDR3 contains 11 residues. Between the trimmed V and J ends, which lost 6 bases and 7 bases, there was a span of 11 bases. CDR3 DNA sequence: TGCAGTGCCGAAACAGAAAATACGCAGTATTTT. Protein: CSAETENTQYF.

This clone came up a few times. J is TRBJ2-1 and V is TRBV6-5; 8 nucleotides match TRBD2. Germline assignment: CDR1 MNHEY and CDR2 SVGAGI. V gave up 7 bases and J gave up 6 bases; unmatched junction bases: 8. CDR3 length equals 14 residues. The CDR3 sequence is CASTLRGTSNEQFF. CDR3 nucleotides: TGTGCCAGCACCCTCCGTGGGACTAGCAATGAGCAGTTCTTC.

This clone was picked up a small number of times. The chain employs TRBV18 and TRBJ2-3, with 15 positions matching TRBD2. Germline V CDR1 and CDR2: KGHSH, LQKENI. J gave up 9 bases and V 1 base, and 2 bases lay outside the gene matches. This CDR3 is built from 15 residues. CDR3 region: CASSPRTSGRGTQYF. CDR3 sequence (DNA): TGTGCCAGCTCACCACGGACTAGCGGGAGGGGCACGCAGTATTTT. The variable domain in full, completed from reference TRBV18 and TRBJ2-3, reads NAGVMQNPRHLVRRRGQEARLRCSPMKGHSHVYWYRQLPEEGLKFMVYLQKENIIDESGMPKERFSAEFPKEGPSILRIQQVVRGDSAAYFCASSPRTSGRGTQYFGPGTRLTVL.

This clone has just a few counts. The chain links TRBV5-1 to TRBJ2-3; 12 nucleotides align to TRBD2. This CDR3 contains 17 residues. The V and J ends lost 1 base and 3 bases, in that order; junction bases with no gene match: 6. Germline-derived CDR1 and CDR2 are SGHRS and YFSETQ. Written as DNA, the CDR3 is TGCGCCAGCAGCTTGACCCCTAGCGGGAGGGGTACAGATACGCAGTATTTT. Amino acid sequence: CASSLTPSGRGTDTQYF.

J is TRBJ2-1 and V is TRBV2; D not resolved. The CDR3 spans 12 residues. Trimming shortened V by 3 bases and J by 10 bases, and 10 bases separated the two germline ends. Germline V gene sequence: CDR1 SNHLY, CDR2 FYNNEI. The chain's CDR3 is CASSDQASEQFF. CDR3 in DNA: TGTGCCAGCAGTGATCAGGCTTCGGAGCAGTTCTTC.

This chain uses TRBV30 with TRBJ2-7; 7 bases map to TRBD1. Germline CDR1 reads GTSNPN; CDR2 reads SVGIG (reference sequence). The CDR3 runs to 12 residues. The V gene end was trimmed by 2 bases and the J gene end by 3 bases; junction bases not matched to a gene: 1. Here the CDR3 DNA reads TGTGCCTGGAGTCGGGACAGCTACGAGCAGTACTTC. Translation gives CAWSRDSYEQYF.

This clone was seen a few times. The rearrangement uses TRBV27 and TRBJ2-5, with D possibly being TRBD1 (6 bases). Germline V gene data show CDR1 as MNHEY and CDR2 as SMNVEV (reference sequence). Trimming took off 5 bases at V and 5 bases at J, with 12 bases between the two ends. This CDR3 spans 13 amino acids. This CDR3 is CASSIRGGETQYF. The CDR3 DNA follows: TGTGCCAGCAGTATCAGGGGTGGGGAGACCCAGTACTTC.

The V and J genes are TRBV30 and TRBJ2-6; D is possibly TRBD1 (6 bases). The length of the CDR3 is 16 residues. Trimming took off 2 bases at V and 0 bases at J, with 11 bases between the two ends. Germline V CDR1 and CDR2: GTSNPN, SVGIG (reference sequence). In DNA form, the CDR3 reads TGTGCCTGGAGTATGGGCAGGGGCTCTGGGGCCAACGTCCTGACTTTC. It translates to CAWSMGRGSGANVLTF.

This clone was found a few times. This CDR3 reads CASSPRQGEEKLFF. The CDR3 DNA sequence: TGTGCCAGCAGCCCACGACAGGGGGAGGAAAAACTGTTTTTT. The chain has TRBV5-4 and TRBJ1-4, with 9 bases fitting TRBD1. The CDR3 has 14 amino acids. Per germline, CDR1 SGHNT and CDR2 YYREEE (reference sequence). V trimming: 4 bases; J trimming: 8 bases; junction bases outside the gene matches: 6.

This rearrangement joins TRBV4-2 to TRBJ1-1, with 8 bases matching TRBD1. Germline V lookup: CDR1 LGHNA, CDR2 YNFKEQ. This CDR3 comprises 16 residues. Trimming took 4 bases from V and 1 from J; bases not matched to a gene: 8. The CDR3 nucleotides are TGTGCCAGCAGCCCCTCGCCCCAGGGGGCGAACACTGAAGCTTTCTTT. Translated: CASSPSPQGANTEAFF.

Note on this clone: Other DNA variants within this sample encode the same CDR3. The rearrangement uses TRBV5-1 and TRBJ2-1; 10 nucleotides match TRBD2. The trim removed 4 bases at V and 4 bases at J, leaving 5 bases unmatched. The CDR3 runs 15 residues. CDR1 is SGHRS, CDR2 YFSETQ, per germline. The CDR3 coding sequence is TGCGCCAGCAGCCTACAGCGGGAGGGGTACAATGAGCAGTTCTTC. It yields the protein CASSLQREGYNEQFF.

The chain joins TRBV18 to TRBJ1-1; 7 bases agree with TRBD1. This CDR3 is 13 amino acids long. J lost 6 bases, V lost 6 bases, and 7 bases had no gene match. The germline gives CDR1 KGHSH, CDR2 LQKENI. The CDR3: CASSLTGSPEAFF. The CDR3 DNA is TGTGCCAGCTCGCTGACAGGGTCCCCTGAAGCTTTCTTT. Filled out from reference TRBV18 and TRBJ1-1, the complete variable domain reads NAGVMQNPRHLVRRRGQEARLRCSPMKGHSHVYWYRQLPEEGLKFMVYLQKENIIDESGMPKERFSAEFPKEGPSILRIQQVVRGDSAAYFCASSLTGSPEAFFGQGTRLTVV.

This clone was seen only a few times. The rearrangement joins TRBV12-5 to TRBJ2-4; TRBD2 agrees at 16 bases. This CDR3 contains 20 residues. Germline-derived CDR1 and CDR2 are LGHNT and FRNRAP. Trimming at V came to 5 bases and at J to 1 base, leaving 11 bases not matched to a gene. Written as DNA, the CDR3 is TGTGCTAGTGGTCTGGGACTAGCGGGAGGGCAAAGCGTGGCCAAAAACATTCAGTACTTC. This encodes CASGLGLAGGQSVAKNIQYF.

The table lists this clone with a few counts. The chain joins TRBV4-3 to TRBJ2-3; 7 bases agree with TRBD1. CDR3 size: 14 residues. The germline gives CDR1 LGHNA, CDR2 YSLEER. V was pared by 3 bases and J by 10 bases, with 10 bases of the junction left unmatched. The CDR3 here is CASSHRSSQGPQYF. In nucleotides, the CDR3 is TGCGCCAGCAGCCACCGCAGTTCACAGGGGCCGCAGTATTTT.

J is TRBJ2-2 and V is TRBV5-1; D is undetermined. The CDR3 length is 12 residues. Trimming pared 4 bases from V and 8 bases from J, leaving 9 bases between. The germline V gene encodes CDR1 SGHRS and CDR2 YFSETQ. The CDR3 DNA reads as TGCGCCAGCAGCGCACTACGGGGGGAGCTGTTTTTT. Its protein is CASSALRGELFF.

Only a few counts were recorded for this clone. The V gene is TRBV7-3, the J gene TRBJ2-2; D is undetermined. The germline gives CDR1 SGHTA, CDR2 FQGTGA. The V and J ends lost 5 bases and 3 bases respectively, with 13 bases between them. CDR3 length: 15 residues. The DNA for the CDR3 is TGTGCCAGCAGCCCTTCCCGAGTCTACACCGGGGAGCTGTTTTTT. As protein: CASSPSRVYTGELFF.

The CDR3 here is CASSLVPADSYEQYF. The CDR3 coding sequence is TGCGCCAGCAGCTTGGTCCCGGCGGATTCCTACGAGCAGTACTTC. The chain links TRBV5-1 to TRBJ2-7; D remains ambiguous. V lost 0 bases, J lost 1 base, and 11 bases lay in between. Germline lookup yields CDR1 SGHRS and CDR2 YFSETQ. CDR3 length: 15 residues.

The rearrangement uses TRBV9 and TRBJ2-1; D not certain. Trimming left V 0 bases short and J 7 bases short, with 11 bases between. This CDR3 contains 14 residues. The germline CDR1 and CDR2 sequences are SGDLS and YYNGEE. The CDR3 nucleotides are TGTGCCAGCAGCGTAGCCCCTCCACGGAATGAGCAGTTCTTC. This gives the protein CASSVAPPRNEQFF.

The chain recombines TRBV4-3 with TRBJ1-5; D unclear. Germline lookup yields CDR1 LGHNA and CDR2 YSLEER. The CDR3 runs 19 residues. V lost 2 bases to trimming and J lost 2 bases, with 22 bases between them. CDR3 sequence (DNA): TGCGCCAGCAGCCAAAGTAACATAGAGGCCAAAGGAGGCAATCAGCCCCAGCATTTT. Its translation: CASSQSNIEAKGGNQPQHF.

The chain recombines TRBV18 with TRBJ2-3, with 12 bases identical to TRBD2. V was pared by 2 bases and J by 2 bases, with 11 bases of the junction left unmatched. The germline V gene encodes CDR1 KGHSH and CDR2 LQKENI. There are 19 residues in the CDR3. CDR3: CASSPSIAGLAGTTDTQYF. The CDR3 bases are TGTGCCAGCTCACCATCAATAGCGGGACTAGCGGGTACCACAGATACGCAGTATTTT.

This CDR3 reads CASSQDRAPNQPQHF. The CDR3 bases are TGTGCCAGCAGTCAGGACAGGGCCCCCAATCAGCCCCAGCATTTT. The J gene is TRBJ1-5, the V gene TRBV2, with TRBD1 matching over 8 bases. V trimming: 5 bases; J trimming: 3 bases; junction bases outside the gene matches: 6. Germline V CDR1 and CDR2: SNHLY, FYNNEI. This CDR3 has 15 residues.

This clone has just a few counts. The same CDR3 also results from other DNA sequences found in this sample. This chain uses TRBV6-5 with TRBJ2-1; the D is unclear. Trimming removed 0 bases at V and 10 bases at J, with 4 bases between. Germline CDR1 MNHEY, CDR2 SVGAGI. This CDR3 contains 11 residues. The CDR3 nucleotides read TGTGCCAGCAGTTACTCGCGGGAGCAGTTCTTC. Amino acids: CASSYSREQFF.

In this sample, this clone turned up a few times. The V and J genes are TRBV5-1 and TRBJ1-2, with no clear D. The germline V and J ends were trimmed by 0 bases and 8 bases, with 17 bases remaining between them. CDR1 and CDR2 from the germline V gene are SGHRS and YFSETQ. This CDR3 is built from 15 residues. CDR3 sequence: CASSLAVGATGGYTF. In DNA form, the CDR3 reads TGCGCCAGCAGCTTGGCCGTAGGTGCCACCGGGGGCTACACCTTC.

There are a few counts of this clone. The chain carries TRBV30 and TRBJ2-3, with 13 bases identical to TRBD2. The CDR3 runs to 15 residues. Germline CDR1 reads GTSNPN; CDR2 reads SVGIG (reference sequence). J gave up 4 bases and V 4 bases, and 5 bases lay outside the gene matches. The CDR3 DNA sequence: TGTGCCTGGATGGGACTAGCGGGATGGTCAGATACGCAGTATTTT. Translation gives CAWMGLAGWSDTQYF.

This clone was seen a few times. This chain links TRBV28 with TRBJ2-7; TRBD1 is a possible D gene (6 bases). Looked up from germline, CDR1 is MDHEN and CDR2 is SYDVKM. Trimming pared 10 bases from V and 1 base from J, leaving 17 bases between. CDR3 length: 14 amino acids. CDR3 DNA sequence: TGTGCCACCGCGCGGGCAGGGGTATCCTACGAGCAGTACTTC. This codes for CATARAGVSYEQYF. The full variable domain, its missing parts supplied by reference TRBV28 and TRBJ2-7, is DVKVTQSSRYLVKRTGEKVFLECVQDMDHENMFWYRQDPGLGLRLIYFSYDVKMKEKGDIPEGYSVSREKKERFSLILESASTNQTSMYLCATARAGVSYEQYFGPGTRLTVT.

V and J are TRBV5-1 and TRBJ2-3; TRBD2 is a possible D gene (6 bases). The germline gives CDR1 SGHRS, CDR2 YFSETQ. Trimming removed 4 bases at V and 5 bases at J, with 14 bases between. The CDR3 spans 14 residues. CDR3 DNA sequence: TGCGCCAGCAGCCTGAGGACTATAAAAGATACGCAGTATTTT. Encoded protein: CASSLRTIKDTQYF.

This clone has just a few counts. For the CDR3, the DNA is TGTGCCAGCAGCTTACCCGTCGGCGGATACACCGGGGAGCTGTTTTTT. It codes for CASSLPVGGYTGELFF. The chain carries TRBV7-9 and TRBJ2-2; D is undetermined. Looked up from germline, CDR1 is SEHNR and CDR2 is FQNEAQ (reference sequence). The CDR3 is 16 amino acids. Trimming took off 2 bases at V and 3 bases at J, with 13 bases between the two ends.

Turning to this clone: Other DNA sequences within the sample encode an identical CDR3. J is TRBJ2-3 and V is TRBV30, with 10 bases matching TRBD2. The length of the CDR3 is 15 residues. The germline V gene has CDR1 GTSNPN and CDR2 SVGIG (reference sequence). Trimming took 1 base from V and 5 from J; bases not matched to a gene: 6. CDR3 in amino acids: CAWSGGLAGVDTQYF. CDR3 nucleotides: TGTGCCTGGAGTGGAGGGCTAGCGGGAGTAGATACGCAGTATTTT.

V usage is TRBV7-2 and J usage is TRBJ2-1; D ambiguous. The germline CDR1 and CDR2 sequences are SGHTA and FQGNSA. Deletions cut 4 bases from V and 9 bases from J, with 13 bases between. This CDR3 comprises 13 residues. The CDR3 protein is CASSSLAPIEQFF. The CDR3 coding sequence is TGTGCCAGCAGCTCGTTAGCACCGATTGAGCAGTTCTTC.